The sequence of this T cell receptor beta chain was determined in a study of shared clonotypes between healthy human individuals. Study results and caveats: The study's rarefaction showed incomplete sorted-subset sequencing despite large depth. The study sampled only blood, and tissue repertoires likely differ.

The assay ran at deep level. The authors loaded roughly 180 ng DNA, roughly 33,000 T cell genomes, into sorted-subset replicate PCRs. Repertoires were generated with immunoSEQ multiplex PCR, while TCRdb's copy carries only in-frame clones and drops some. The sample lists hundreds of thousands of clones, approximately 96% occurring once. Regarding this clone: Antigen unknown.

The CDR3 has 15 amino acids. Germline assignment: CDR1 SGHDT and CDR2 YYEEEE. It was CD45RO-negative cells, positively selected for CCR7, that made up naive CD8 cells, with terminally differentiated effector memory CD45RA+ cells excluded. The receptor comes from a woman aged 25 to 39 in good health. This rearrangement joins TRBV5-6 to TRBJ2-5; TRBD1 might be the D (5 bases). The better agreement between TRBJ2-7 and the DNA end casts doubt on the J call. The sample comprised naive CD8+ T cells sorted from blood. The DNA of the CDR3 is TGTGCCAGCAGCTGGACAACCGGTTCGACCCACGAGCAGTACTTC. Residues: CASSWTTGSTHEQYF.